The 23 T cell receptor beta chains in this list originate from one sample, sequenced in a study of identical twins. Each CDR3 protein gets one entry after TCRdb re-called the 5' RACE reads with MiXCR. The data contain roughly 540,000 distinct CDR3 sequences, roughly 21% of them singletons. The data also belong to a second study, concerning T cells expressing NK-cell markers.

Material for sequencing was CD4+ T cells sorted from blood. The origin of the receptors is a woman between 18 and 29 years old in good health.

This chain links TRBV7-2 with TRBJ2-1, with a weak D call TRBD2 (6 bases). This CDR3 spans 13 amino acids. V was pared by 5 bases and J by 7 bases, with 12 bases between. The germline V gene has CDR1 SGHTA and CDR2 FQGNSA. The CDR3 here is CASSQIRGNEQFF. Here the CDR3 DNA reads TGTGCCAGCAGCCAAATCCGGGGGAATGAGCAGTTCTTC. The variable domain in full, completed from reference TRBV7-2 and TRBJ2-1, reads GAGVSQSPSNKVTEKGKDVELRCDPISGHTALYWYRQSLGQGLEFLIYFQGNSAPDKSGLPSDRFSAERTGGSVSTLTIQRTQQEDSAVYLCASSQIRGNEQFFGPGTRLTVL.

This clonotype was recorded a few times. The rearrangement links TRBV6-5 to TRBJ2-3; D call uncertain. The CDR3 spans 17 residues. The germline CDR1 and CDR2 sequences are MNHEY and SVGAGI. Trimming left V 3 bases short and J 1 base short, with 17 bases between. This chain's CDR3 is CASSYSPARVGTDTQYF. The CDR3 DNA sequence: TGTGCCAGCAGTTATTCCCCAGCTAGAGTCGGCACAGATACGCAGTATTTT.

In its sample, this clonotype was seen a few times. The J gene is TRBJ2-7, the V gene TRBV11-3, with TRBD1 identical over 7 bases. Germline loops: CDR1 SGHNT, CDR2 YENEEA. V shed 5 bases, J shed 3 bases, and the junction held 13 bases outside the gene matches. This CDR3 contains 16 residues. The CDR3 here is CASSQLKRGQSYEQYF. Written as DNA, the CDR3 is TGTGCCAGCAGCCAACTAAAAAGGGGACAGAGCTACGAGCAGTACTTC.

V and J are TRBV4-3 and TRBJ2-3, with 11 bases lining up with TRBD2. Per germline, CDR1 LGHNA and CDR2 YSLEER. Trimming removed 0 bases from V and 3 bases from J; junction bases left unmatched: 8. CDR3 length: 18 amino acids. For the CDR3, the DNA is TGCGCCAGCAGCCAAGATCGCTCTAGCGGGAGGTCAACAGATACGCAGTATTTT. Amino acids: CASSQDRSSGRSTDTQYF.

The rearrangement links TRBV20-1 to TRBJ2-1, with 11 bases lining up with TRBD2. The germline gives CDR1 DFQATT, CDR2 SNEGSKA (reference sequence). The CDR3 consists of 16 residues. The J segment lost 7 bases and the V segment lost 3 bases, leaving 11 bases of the junction unmatched. The CDR3, as DNA: TGCAGTGCTAGTCTGTCTAGCGGGGGGAAGGATAATGAGCAGTTCTTC. It specifies CSASLSSGGKDNEQFF.

This chain connects TRBV6-6 to TRBJ2-1, with a possible D match to TRBD1 (6 bases). With 10 bases removed from V and 7 bases from J, the gap between germline ends came to 11 bases. CDR1 is MNHNY, CDR2 SVGAGI, per germline (reference sequence). The CDR3 is 11 amino acids. DNA of the CDR3: TGTGCCATCTTCAGGGGTAATGAGCAGTTCTTC. Protein product: CAIFRGNEQFF.

This clonotype turned up a few times. The chain employs TRBV15 and TRBJ1-1, with 9 bases that match TRBD1. The V gene end was trimmed by 4 bases and the J gene end by 3 bases; junction bases not matched to a gene: 3. This CDR3 has 14 residues. Germline V gives CDR1 LNHNV, CDR2 YYDKDF (reference sequence). The CDR3 region has the DNA TGTGCCACCAGCAAGGACAGGGGCTACACTGAAGCTTTCTTT. Translation gives CATSKDRGYTEAFF.

This clonotype turned up a few times. The chain recombines TRBV20-1 with TRBJ2-3; D gene unclear. V was trimmed by 3 bases and J by 4 bases, leaving 8 bases between them. This CDR3 is built from 12 residues. The V gene's germline CDR1 is DFQATT and CDR2 SNEGSKA (reference sequence). The chain's CDR3 is CSASDRADTQYF. The CDR3 DNA follows: TGCAGTGCTAGCGATCGGGCAGATACGCAGTATTTT.

This clonotype was picked up a small number of times. The chain links TRBV12-3 or TRBV12-4 to TRBJ1-2, with TRBD1 as a possible D gene (6 bases). Trimming cost V 4 bases and J 8 bases, with 8 bases left between them. The CDR3 loop spans 11 amino acids. CDR3 coding DNA: TGTGCCAGCAGTTACAGGGTCGGCTACACCTTC. Its translation is CASSYRVGYTF.

This clonotype was counted a few times. The CDR3 reads CASERALTDTQYF. As DNA, the CDR3 is TGTGCCAGCGAGAGGGCCCTCACAGATACGCAGTATTTT. This chain connects TRBV5-8 to TRBJ2-3, with D tentatively TRBD2 (5 bases). The length of the CDR3 is 13 residues. Germline loops: CDR1 SGHTS, CDR2 YDEGEE. The V and J ends lost 7 bases and 2 bases respectively, with 11 bases between them.

The V call is TRBV20-1, the J call TRBJ1-1; D is possibly TRBD1 (5 bases). Trimming shortened V by 6 bases and J by 11 bases, and 16 bases separated the two germline ends. The CDR3 is made up of 11 amino acids. The germline CDR1 and CDR2 sequences are DFQATT and SNEGSKA (reference sequence). CDR3 DNA: TGCAGTGCCTTTCCAGGGTCTCACGCTTTCTTT. Its translation: CSAFPGSHAFF.

V is TRBV11-3 and J is TRBJ2-7; TRBD2 agrees at 10 bases. The germline gives CDR1 SGHNT, CDR2 YENEEA. Unmatched junction bases numbered 10, after V lost 1 base and J lost 1 base. This CDR3 has 18 amino acids. For the CDR3, the DNA is TGTGCCAGCAGCTTAGTCGGTCTAGCGGGAGCCTCTTCCTACGAGCAGTACTTC. Translated: CASSLVGLAGASSYEQYF. Drawing the rest from reference TRBV11-3 and TRBJ2-7, the complete variable domain is EAGVVQSPRYKIIEKKQPVAFWCNPISGHNTLYWYLQNLGQGPELLIRYENEEAVDDSQLPKDRFSAERLKGVDSTLKIQPAELGDSAVYLCASSLVGLAGASSYEQYFGPGTRLTVT.

The gene calls are TRBV12-3 or TRBV12-4 and TRBJ2-3, with a tentative D call TRBD2 (5 bases). V shed 6 bases and J shed 6 bases, with 10 bases lying between them. The CDR3 spans 12 residues. CDR3 nucleotide sequence: TGTGCCAGCAGGCCGTCGGGGGATACGCAGTATTTT. Residues: CASRPSGDTQYF.

In its sample, this clonotype was seen a few times. CDR3 sequence reads: CAISEATGVDTEAFF. CDR3 nucleotide sequence: TGTGCCATCAGTGAGGCGACAGGGGTGGACACTGAAGCTTTCTTT. The V and J genes are TRBV10-3 and TRBJ1-1; 8 bases are a match to TRBD1. Germline V lookup: CDR1 ENHRY, CDR2 SYGVKD. With V trimmed by 2 bases and J by 3 bases, 5 bases remained unmatched. The CDR3 consists of 15 residues.

V usage is TRBV30 and J usage is TRBJ2-5; 7 nucleotides match TRBD2. Looked up from germline, CDR1 is GTSNPN and CDR2 is SVGIG (reference sequence). The CDR3 contains 14 residues. The ends lost 0 bases at V and 4 bases at J; junction bases unmatched: 5. Here the CDR3 DNA reads TGTGCCTGGAGTGTATGGAGCGGGACAGAGACCCAGTACTTC. Translated: CAWSVWSGTETQYF.

The chain is built from TRBV12-3 or TRBV12-4 and TRBJ2-5, with 8 positions matching TRBD2. Trimming at V came to 8 bases and at J to 5 bases, leaving 10 bases not matched to a gene. This CDR3 has 14 amino acids. The CDR3, as DNA: TGTGCCAGCCTCCCCGGGGGGGCCATCGAGACCCAGTACTTC. The encoded protein is CASLPGGAIETQYF.

The sample holds a few counts of this clonotype. The chain has TRBV12-3 or TRBV12-4 and TRBJ1-2; D is unresolved. Trimming took off 2 bases at V and 8 bases at J, with 12 bases between the two ends. The CDR3 is made up of 13 amino acids. For the CDR3, the DNA is TGTGCCAGCAGTTTACGGGGAGCTGAGGGCTACACCTTC. This gives the protein CASSLRGAEGYTF.

V gene TRBV20-1 combines with J gene TRBJ2-1; TRBD1 aligns across 7 bases. The germline gives CDR1 DFQATT, CDR2 SNEGSKA (reference sequence). The V segment lost 3 bases and the J segment 3 bases; nucleotides outside the gene matches: 2. This CDR3 region has 13 residues. The CDR3 here is CSARDRRYNEQFF. CDR3 coding DNA: TGCAGTGCTAGGGACAGGCGCTACAATGAGCAGTTCTTC.

The gene calls are TRBV7-9 and TRBJ2-3; D is uncertain. The V end was cut by 4 bases, the J end by 6 bases, with 14 bases between. The germline CDR1 and CDR2 sequences are SEHNR and FQNEAQ (reference sequence). The CDR3 length is 14 residues. The CDR3 DNA is TGTGCCAGCAGCTCCCCAGTTACTACGGATACGCAGTATTTT. It codes for CASSSPVTTDTQYF.

Only a few counts were recorded for this clonotype. The genes are TRBV7-2 and TRBJ2-2; D not resolved. Germline-derived CDR1 and CDR2 are SGHTA and FQGNSA. V was trimmed by 5 bases and J by 2 bases, leaving 12 bases between them. The CDR3 extends over 15 amino acids. DNA for the CDR3: TGTGCCAGCAGCCCGCCCCCCTCTAACACCGGGGAGCTGTTTTTT. This sequence encodes CASSPPPSNTGELFF.

This sequence joins TRBV20-1 and TRBJ2-7; D remains unclear. Germline loops: CDR1 DFQATT, CDR2 SNEGSKA (reference sequence). Trimming took off 5 bases at V and 2 bases at J, with 10 bases between the two ends. CDR3 length: 12 amino acids. CDR3 coding DNA: TGCAGTGCTGACAAATTCACCTACGAGCAGTACTTC. Translation gives CSADKFTYEQYF.

This clonotype was counted between two and nine times. CDR3 amino acids: CASSDGHGDTQYF. Here the CDR3 DNA reads TGTGCCAGCAGTGACGGACATGGGGATACGCAGTATTTT. This rearrangement joins TRBV6-4 to TRBJ2-3; weak D call: TRBD1 (5 bases). This CDR3 spans 13 amino acids. Germline-derived CDR1 and CDR2 are MRHNA and SNTAGT. Trimming cost V 2 bases and J 6 bases, with 9 bases left between them.

A few counts support this clonotype. The chain uses TRBV5-1 and TRBJ2-7, with a tentative D call TRBD2 (5 bases). V gave up 0 bases and J gave up 1 base, with 8 bases separating them. This CDR3 has 14 residues. The V gene's germline CDR1 is SGHRS and CDR2 YFSETQ. For the CDR3, the DNA is TGCGCCAGCAGCTTGGAGCGGAGGTCCTACGAGCAGTACTTC. As protein: CASSLERRSYEQYF. The variable domain in full, completed from reference TRBV5-1 and TRBJ2-7, reads KAGVTQTPRYLIKTRGQQVTLSCSPISGHRSVSWYQQTPGQGLQFLFEYFSETQRNKGNFPGRFSGRQFSNSRSEMNVSTLELGDSALYLCASSLERRSYEQYFGPGTRLTVT.